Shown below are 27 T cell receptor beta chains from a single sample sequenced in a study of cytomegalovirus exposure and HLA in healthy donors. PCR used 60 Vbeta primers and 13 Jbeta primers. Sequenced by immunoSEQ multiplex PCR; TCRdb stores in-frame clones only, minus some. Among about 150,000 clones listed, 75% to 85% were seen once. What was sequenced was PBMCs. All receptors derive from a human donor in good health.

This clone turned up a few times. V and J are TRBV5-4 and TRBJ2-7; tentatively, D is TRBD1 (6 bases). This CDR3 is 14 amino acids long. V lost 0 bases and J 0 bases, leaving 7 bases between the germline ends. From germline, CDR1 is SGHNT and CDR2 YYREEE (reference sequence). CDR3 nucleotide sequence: TGTGCCAGCAGCTTGGACAGGGCCTCCTACGAGCAGTACTTC. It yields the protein CASSLDRASYEQYF.

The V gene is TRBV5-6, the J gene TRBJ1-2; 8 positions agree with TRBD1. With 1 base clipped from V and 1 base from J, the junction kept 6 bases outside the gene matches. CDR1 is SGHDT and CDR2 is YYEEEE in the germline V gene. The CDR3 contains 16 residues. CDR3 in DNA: TGTGCCAGCAGCTTGAGTCCGGGACAGGATAACTATGGCTACACCTTC. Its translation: CASSLSPGQDNYGYTF.

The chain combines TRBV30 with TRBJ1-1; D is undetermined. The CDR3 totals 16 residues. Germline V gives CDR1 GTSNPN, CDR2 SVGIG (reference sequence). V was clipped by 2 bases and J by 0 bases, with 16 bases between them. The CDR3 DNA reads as TGTGCCTGGAGTTCGGGGTCCTTAAGATTGAACACTGAAGCTTTCTTT. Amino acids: CAWSSGSLRLNTEAFF.

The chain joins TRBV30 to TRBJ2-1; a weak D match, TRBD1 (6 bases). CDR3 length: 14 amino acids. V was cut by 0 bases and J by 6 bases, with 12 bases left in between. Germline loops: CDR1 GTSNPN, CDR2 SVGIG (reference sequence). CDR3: CAWSVDSSSNEQFF. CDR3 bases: TGTGCCTGGAGTGTGGACAGTAGCTCCAATGAGCAGTTCTTC.

CDR3 in DNA: TGTGCCAGCAGCCCATCCGGGGAACAGAGTGCTTTCTTT. Protein sequence: CASSPSGEQSAFF. The rearrangement joins TRBV14 to TRBJ1-1; D remains unclear. This CDR3 region has 13 residues. Germline loops: CDR1 SGHDN, CDR2 FVKESK. The V gene lost 4 bases and the J gene lost 11 bases, with 17 bases spanning the gap.

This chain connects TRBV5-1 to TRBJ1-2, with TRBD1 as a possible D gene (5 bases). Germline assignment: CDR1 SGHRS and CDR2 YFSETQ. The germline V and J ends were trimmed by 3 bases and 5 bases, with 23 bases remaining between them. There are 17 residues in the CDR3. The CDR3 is CASSYRAGFQGDYGYTF. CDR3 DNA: TGCGCCAGCAGCTATAGAGCCGGGTTCCAGGGTGATTATGGCTACACCTTC.

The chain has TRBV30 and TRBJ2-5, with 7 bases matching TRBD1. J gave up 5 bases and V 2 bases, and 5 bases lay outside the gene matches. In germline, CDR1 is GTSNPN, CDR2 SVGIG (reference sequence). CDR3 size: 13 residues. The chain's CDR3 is CAWSQTGHETQYF. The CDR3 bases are TGTGCCTGGAGTCAGACAGGGCACGAGACCCAGTACTTC.

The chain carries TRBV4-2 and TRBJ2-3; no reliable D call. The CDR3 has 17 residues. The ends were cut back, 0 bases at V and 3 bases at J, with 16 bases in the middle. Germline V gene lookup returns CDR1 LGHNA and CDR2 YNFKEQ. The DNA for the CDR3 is TGTGCCAGCAGCCAAGATCTTCGGTCCCGACATACAGATACGCAGTATTTT. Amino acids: CASSQDLRSRHTDTQYF.

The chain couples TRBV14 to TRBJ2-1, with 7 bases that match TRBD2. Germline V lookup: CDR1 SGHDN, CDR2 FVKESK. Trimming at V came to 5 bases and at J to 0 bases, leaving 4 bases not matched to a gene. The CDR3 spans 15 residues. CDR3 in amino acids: CASSFTSASYNEQFF. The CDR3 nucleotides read TGTGCCAGCAGCTTCACTAGCGCCTCCTACAATGAGCAGTTCTTC.

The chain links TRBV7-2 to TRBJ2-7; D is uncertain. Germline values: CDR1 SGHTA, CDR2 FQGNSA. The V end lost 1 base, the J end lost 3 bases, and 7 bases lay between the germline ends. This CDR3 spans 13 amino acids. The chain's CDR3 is CASSLVEVYEQYF. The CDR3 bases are TGTGCCAGCAGCTTAGTTGAGGTCTACGAGCAGTACTTC.

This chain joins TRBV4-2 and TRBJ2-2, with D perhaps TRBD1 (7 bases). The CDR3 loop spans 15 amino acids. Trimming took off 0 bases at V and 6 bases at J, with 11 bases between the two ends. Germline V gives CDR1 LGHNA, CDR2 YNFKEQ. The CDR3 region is CASSQEGRGAGELFF. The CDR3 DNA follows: TGTGCCAGCAGCCAAGAGGGCAGGGGGGCCGGGGAGCTGTTTTTT.

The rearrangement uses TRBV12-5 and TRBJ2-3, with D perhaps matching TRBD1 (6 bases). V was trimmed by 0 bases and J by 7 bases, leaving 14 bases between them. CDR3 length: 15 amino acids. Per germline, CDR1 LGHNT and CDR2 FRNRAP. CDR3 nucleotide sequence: TGTGCTAGTGGTTTGGTACAGGGCCGACAGCATACGCAGTATTTT. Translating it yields CASGLVQGRQHTQYF.

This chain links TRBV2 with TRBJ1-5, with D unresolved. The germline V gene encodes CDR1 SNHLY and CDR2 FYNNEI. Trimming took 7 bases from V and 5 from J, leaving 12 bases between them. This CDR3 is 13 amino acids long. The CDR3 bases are TGTGCCAGCATGCAGACACATTATCAGCCCCAGCATTTT. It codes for CASMQTHYQPQHF.

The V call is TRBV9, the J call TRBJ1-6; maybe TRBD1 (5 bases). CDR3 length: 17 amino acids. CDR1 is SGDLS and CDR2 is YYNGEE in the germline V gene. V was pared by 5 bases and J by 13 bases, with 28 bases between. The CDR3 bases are TGTGCCAGCAGGGGGGGTGGGATCGAGCCTAATCATCCGCCCCTCCACTTT. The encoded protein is CASRGGGIEPNHPPLHF.

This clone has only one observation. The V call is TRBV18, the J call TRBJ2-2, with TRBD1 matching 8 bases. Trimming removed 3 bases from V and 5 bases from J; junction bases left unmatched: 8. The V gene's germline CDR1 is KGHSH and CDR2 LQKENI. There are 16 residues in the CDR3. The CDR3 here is CASSPLPGGETGELFF. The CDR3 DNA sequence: TGTGCCAGCTCACCTTTACCAGGGGGCGAAACCGGGGAGCTGTTTTTT.

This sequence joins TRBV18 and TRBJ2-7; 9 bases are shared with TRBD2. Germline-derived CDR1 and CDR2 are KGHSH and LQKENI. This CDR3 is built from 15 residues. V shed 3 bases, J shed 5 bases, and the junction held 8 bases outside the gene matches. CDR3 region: CASSPLAGGPNEQYF. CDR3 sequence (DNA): TGTGCCAGCTCACCCCTTGCGGGAGGGCCTAACGAGCAGTACTTC.

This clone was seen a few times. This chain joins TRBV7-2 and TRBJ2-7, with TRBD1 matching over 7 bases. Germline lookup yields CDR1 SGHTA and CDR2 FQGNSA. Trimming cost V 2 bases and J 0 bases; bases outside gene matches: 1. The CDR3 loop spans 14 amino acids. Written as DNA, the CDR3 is TGTGCCAGCAGCTTATGGGACAGCTCCTACGAGCAGTACTTC. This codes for CASSLWDSSYEQYF.

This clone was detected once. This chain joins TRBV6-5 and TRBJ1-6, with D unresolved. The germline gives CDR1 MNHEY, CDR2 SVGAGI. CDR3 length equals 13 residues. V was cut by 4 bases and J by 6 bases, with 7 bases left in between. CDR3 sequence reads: CASSFRGNSPLHF. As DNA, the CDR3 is TGTGCCAGCAGTTTCCGGGGTAATTCACCCCTCCACTTT.

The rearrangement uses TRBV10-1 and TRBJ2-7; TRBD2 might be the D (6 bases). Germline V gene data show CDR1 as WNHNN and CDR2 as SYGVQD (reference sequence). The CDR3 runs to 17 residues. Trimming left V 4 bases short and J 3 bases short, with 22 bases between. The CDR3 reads CASSAGGPRDLDYEQYF. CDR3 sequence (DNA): TGCGCCAGCAGTGCAGGTGGTCCCCGGGACTTAGACTACGAGCAGTACTTC.

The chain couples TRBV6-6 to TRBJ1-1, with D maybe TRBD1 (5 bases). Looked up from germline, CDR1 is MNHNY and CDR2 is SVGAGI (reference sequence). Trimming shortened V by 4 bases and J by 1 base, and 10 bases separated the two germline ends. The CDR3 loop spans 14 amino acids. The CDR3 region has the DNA TGTGCCAGCAGTTCTGGGGGGTCGAACACTGAAGCTTTCTTT. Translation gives CASSSGGSNTEAFF.

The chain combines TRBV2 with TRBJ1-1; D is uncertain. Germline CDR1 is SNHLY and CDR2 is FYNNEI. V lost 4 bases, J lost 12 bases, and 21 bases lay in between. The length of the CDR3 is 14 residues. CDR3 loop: CASSGSGFDPIPFF. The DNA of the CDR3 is TGTGCCAGCAGTGGGTCCGGTTTTGATCCGATCCCTTTCTTT.

The CDR3 DNA reads TGTGCCACCAGCAGAGATCTGGAGGCGGTGGGGACTGAAGCTTTCTTT. It is translated as CATSRDLEAVGTEAFF. V usage is TRBV15 and J usage is TRBJ1-1; D ambiguous. Trimming pared 0 bases from V and 5 bases from J, leaving 16 bases between. CDR3 length: 16 residues. The germline V gene has CDR1 LNHNV and CDR2 YYDKDF (reference sequence).

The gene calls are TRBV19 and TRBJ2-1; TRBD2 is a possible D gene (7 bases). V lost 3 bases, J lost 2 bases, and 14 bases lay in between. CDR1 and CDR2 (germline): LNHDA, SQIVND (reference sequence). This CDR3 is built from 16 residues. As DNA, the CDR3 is TGTGCCAGTAGTATCCGGGGGGCAGACCCCTACAATGAGCAGTTCTTC. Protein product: CASSIRGADPYNEQFF.

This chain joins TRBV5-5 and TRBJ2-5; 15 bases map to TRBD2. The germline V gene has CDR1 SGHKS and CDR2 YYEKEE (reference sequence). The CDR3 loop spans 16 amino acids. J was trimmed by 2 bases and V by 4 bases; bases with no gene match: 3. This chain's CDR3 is CASSPGTSGGQETQYF. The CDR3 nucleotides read TGTGCCAGCAGCCCCGGGACTAGCGGGGGGCAAGAGACCCAGTACTTC.

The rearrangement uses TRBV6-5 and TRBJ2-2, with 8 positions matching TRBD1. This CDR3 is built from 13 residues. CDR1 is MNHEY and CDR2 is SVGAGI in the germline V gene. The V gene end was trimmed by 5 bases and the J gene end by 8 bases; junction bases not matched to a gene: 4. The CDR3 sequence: CASSQGAAGELFF. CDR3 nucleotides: TGTGCCAGCAGTCAGGGGGCGGCGGGGGAGCTGTTTTTT.

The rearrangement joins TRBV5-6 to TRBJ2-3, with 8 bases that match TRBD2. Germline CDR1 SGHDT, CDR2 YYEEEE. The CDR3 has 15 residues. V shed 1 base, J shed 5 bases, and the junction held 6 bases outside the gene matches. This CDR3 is CASSLSGRAIDTQYF. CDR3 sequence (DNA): TGTGCCAGCAGCTTGTCCGGGAGGGCGATAGATACGCAGTATTTT.

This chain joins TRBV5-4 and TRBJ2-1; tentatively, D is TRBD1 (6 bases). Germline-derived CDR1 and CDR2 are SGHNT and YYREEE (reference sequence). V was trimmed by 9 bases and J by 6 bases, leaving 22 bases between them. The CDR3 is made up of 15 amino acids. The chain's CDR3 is CATRSDRRRSNEQFF. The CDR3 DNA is TGTGCCACTCGGTCGGACAGAAGAAGATCCAATGAGCAGTTCTTC.